These 5 T cell receptor beta chains were sequenced from one sample in a study of cytomegalovirus exposure and HLA in healthy donors. The PCR ran on 60 Vbeta and 13 Jbeta primers. Method: immunoSEQ multiplex PCR; TCRdb's copy keeps in-frame clones and lacks some. The sample holds roughly 180,000 clones, around four fifths seen once. The sample was PBMCs. The receptors come from a woman younger than 45 in good health and CMV-seropositive.

The rearrangement links TRBV27 to TRBJ1-5; 8 bases map to TRBD1. The CDR3 extends over 14 amino acids. V gave up 5 bases and J gave up 9 bases; unmatched junction bases: 9. CDR1 MNHEY and CDR2 SMNVEV come from the germline V gene (reference sequence). CDR3 amino acids: CASSPNRGWWPQHF. The CDR3 region has the DNA TGTGCCAGCAGTCCCAACAGGGGGTGGTGGCCCCAGCATTTT.

The chain joins TRBV30 to TRBJ1-2; D gene unclear. This CDR3 contains 13 residues. V was shortened by 2 bases and J by 5 bases, with 12 bases between the two germline ends. CDR1 and CDR2 (germline): GTSNPN, SVGIG (reference sequence). CDR3 sequence reads: CAWSFGVDYGYTF. The CDR3 region has the DNA TGTGCCTGGAGTTTCGGGGTGGATTATGGCTACACCTTC.

The chain carries TRBV10-3 and TRBJ2-2, with TRBD1 identical over 7 bases. V lost 2 bases and J lost 5; bases outside the gene matches: 5. The CDR3 extends over 15 amino acids. The V gene's germline CDR1 is ENHRY and CDR2 SYGVKD. For the CDR3, the DNA is TGTGCCATCAGTGAGACCGGGACAGCTACCGGGGAGCTGTTTTTT. It codes for CAISETGTATGELFF.

The chain couples TRBV29-1 to TRBJ2-2, with TRBD2 identical over 8 bases. After removal of 5 bases from V and 4 bases from J, the junction contained 9 bases not matched to a gene. This CDR3 has 15 amino acids. Germline loops: CDR1 SQVTM, CDR2 ANQGSEA. CDR3 sequence: CSVLVSGGSTGELFF. The CDR3 DNA follows: TGCAGCGTTTTGGTGTCGGGAGGGTCCACCGGGGAGCTGTTTTTT.

This chain connects TRBV6-4 to TRBJ1-1, with 7 bases identical to TRBD1. CDR1 and CDR2 from the germline V gene are MRHNA and SNTAGT. With V trimmed by 5 bases and J by 2 bases, 5 bases remained unmatched. This CDR3 is built from 14 residues. CDR3 coding DNA: TGTGCCAGCAGTCCACAGGGGTCTAACACTGAAGCTTTCTTT. Translated: CASSPQGSNTEAFF.